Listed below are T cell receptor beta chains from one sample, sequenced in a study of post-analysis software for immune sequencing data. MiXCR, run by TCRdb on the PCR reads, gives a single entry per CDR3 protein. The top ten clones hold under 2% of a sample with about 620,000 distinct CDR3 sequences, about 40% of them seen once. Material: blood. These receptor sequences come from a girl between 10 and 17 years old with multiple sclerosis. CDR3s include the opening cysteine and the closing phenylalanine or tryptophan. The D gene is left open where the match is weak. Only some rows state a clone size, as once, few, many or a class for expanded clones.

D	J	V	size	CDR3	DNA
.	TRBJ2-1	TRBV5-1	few	CASSSEIALYNEQFF	TGCGCCAGCAGCTCGGAGATAGCGTTGTACAATGAGCAGTTCTTC
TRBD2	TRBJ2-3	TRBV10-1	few	CASSEPGLAGLDTQYF	TGCGCCAGCAGTGAGCCGGGACTAGCGGGTTTAGATACGCAGTATTTT
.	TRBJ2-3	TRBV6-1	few	CASSLLVGENSGTDTQYF	TGTGCCAGCAGCCTACTAGTCGGGGAAAATTCGGGCACAGATACGCAGTATTTT
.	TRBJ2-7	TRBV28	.	CASSQDFKTPYEQYF	TGTGCCAGCAGCCAGGACTTTAAAACCCCCTATGAGCAGTACTTC
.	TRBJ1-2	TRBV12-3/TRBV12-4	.	CASSRLYGYTF	TGTGCCAGCAGCAGGCTCTATGGCTACACCTTC
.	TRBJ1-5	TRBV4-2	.	CASSQDQGINQPQHF	TGTGCCAGCAGCCAAGATCAGGGCATCAATCAGCCCCAGCATTTT
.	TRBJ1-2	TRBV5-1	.	CASSLGQISNYGYTF	TGCGCCAGCAGCTTGGGGCAGATCTCTAACTATGGCTACACCTTC
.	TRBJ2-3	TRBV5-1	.	CASSLIGGQRITDTQYF	TGCGCCAGCAGCTTGATCGGAGGACAGAGAATCACAGATACGCAGTATTTT
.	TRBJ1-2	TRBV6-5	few	CASGGRTYGYTF	TGTGCCAGCGGGGGCCGTACCTATGGCTACACCTTC
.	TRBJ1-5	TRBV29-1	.	CSVVTQGQPQHF	TGCAGCGTTGTCACCCAGGGTCAGCCCCAGCATTTT
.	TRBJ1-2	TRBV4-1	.	CASSQRERERYGYTF	TGCGCCAGCAGCCAACGAGAGAGGGAGCGCTATGGCTACACCTTC
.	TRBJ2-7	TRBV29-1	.	CSVEVDPRTYEQYF	TGCAGCGTTGAGGTGGACCCCAGGACCTACGAGCAGTACTTC
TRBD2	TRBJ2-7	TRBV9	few	CASSVGLAGSSYEQYF	TGTGCCAGCAGCGTAGGTCTAGCGGGGAGCTCCTACGAGCAGTACTTC
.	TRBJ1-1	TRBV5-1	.	CASSLEHRNTEAFF	TGCGCCAGCAGCTTGGAACACAGGAACACTGAAGCTTTCTTT
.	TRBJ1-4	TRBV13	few	CASSLSQGRTNEKLFF	TGTGCCAGCAGCTTATCGCAGGGGCGGACTAATGAAAAACTGTTTTTT
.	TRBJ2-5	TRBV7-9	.	CASSHELTGSFETQYF	TGTGCCAGCAGCCACGAACTAACAGGGAGCTTTGAGACCCAGTACTTC
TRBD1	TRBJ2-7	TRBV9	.	CASSVGQGPYEQYF	TGTGCCAGCAGCGTTGGACAGGGCCCCTACGAGCAGTACTTC
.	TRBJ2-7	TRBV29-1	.	CSVLLLGGDPYEQYF	TGCAGCGTTCTACTCCTAGGAGGGGACCCCTACGAGCAGTACTTC
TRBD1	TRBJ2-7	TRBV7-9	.	CASSGQGAVKQYF	TGTGCCAGCAGCGGCCAGGGGGCTGTCAAGCAGTACTTC
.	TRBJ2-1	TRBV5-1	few	CASSPFGHNEQFF	TGCGCCAGCAGCCCCTTCGGCCACAATGAGCAGTTCTTC
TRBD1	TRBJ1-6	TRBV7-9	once	CASSRPGQGGSPLHF	TGTGCCAGCAGCCGACCGGGACAGGGAGGTTCACCCCTCCACTTT
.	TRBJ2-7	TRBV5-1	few	CASSKQGRTPRGEQYF	TGCGCCAGCAGCAAACAGGGACGTACCCCGAGGGGCGAGCAGTACTTC
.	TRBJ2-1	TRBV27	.	CASSLSGLHEQFF	TGTGCCAGCAGTTTATCAGGTCTGCATGAGCAGTTCTTC
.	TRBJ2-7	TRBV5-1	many	CASSWDSYEQYF	TGCGCCAGCAGCTGGGACTCCTACGAGCAGTACTTC
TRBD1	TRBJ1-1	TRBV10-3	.	CAIRQGQGNTEAFF	TGTGCCATCAGGCAGGGACAGGGCAACACTGAAGCTTTCTTT
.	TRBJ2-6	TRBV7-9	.	CASSLGGVSGANVLTF	TGTGCCAGCTCCCTAGGGGGGGTCTCTGGGGCCAACGTCCTGACTTTC
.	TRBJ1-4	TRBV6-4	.	CASSDKPGVMEKLFF	TGTGCCAGCAGTGATAAACCGGGGGTGATGGAAAAACTGTTTTTT
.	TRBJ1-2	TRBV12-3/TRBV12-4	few	CASSSGFSPRNYGYTF	TGTGCCAGCAGTTCAGGATTTAGTCCTAGGAACTATGGCTACACCTTC
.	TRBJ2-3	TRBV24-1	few	CATSDVGLNTDTQYF	TGTGCCACCAGTGATGTCGGACTAAACACAGATACGCAGTATTTT
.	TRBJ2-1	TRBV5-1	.	CASSLLPSEQFF	TGCGCCAGCAGCCTTCTCCCGTCTGAGCAGTTCTTC
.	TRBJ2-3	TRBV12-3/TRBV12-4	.	CASSSSGRRSADMQYF	TGTGCCAGCAGTTCATCAGGGAGAAGGAGCGCAGATATGCAGTATTTT
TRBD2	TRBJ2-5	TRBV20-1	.	CSASRLAGEKETQYF	TGCAGTGCTTCAAGACTAGCGGGGGAGAAAGAGACCCAGTACTTC
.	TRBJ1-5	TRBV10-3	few	CAISEKPVLSNQPQHF	TGTGCCATCAGTGAGAAACCGGTTTTGAGCAATCAGCCCCAGCATTTT
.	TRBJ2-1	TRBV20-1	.	CSARARNEQFF	TGCAGTGCTAGAGCCAGGAATGAGCAGTTCTTC
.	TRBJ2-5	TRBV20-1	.	CSAPPAGVNEQYF	TGCAGTGCCCCCCCGGCAGGGGTCAATGAGCAGTACTTC
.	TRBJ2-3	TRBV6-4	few	CASSGESQDTQYF	TGTGCCAGCAGTGGGGAGTCGCAAGATACGCAGTATTTT
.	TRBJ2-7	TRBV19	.	CASSMALSYEQYF	TGTGCCAGTAGTATGGCACTCTCCTACGAGCAGTACTTC
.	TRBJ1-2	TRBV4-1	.	CASSLQLGADYGYTF	TGCGCCAGCAGCCTCCAATTGGGGGCTGACTATGGCTACACCTTC
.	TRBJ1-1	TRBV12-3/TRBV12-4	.	CASSQSVLITEAFF	TGTGCCAGCAGTCAATCAGTCTTGATCACTGAAGCTTTCTTT
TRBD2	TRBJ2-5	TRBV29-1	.	CSSPGVAGETQYF	TGCAGCTCCCCGGGAGTAGCGGGAGAGACCCAGTACTTC
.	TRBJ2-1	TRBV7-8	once	CASSPYRQGHEQFF	TGTGCCAGCAGCCCGTACCGGCAGGGTCATGAGCAGTTCTTC
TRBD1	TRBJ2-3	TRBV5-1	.	CASSIDRGGSTDTQYF	TGCGCCAGCAGCATCGACAGGGGGGGGTCCACAGATACGCAGTATTTT
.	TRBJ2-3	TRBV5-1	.	CASSAGGGTDTQYF	TGCGCCAGCAGCGCCGGAGGGGGCACAGATACGCAGTATTTT
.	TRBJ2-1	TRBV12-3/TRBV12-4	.	CASSFVYYNEQFF	TGTGCCAGCAGTTTCGTCTATTACAATGAGCAGTTCTTC
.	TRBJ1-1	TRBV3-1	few	CASSQASGATEAFF	TGTGCCAGCAGCCAAGCTTCCGGGGCCACTGAAGCTTTCTTT
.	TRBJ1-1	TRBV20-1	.	CSARGLLLPAFF	TGCAGTGCTAGAGGGTTGCTGTTGCCTGCTTTCTTT
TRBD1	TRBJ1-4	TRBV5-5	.	CASSLAGQAVELFF	TGTGCCAGCAGCTTGGCGGGACAGGCCGTTGAACTGTTTTTT
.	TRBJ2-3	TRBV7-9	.	CASSESRGSQDTQYF	TGTGCCAGCTCGGAATCCAGGGGATCACAAGATACGCAGTATTTT
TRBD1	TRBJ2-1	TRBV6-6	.	CASRRGTGNNEQFF	TGTGCCAGCAGGCGTGGGACAGGGAACAATGAGCAGTTCTTC
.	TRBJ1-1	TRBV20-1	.	CSGSGSTEAFF	TGCAGTGGATCGGGGTCGACTGAAGCTTTCTTT
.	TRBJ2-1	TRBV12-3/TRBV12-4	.	CASSSRGRQFF	TGTGCCAGCAGTTCTAGGGGCCGCCAGTTCTTC
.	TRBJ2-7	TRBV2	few	CANALPGRPYEQYF	TGTGCCAACGCCCTCCCGGGACGGCCCTACGAGCAGTACTTC
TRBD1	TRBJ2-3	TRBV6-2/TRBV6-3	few	CASRPGTGTQYF	TGTGCCAGCAGGCCCGGGACAGGTACGCAGTATTTT
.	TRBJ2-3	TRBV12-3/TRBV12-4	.	CASRDARAQDTQYF	TGTGCCAGCAGAGACGCTAGGGCGCAAGATACGCAGTATTTT